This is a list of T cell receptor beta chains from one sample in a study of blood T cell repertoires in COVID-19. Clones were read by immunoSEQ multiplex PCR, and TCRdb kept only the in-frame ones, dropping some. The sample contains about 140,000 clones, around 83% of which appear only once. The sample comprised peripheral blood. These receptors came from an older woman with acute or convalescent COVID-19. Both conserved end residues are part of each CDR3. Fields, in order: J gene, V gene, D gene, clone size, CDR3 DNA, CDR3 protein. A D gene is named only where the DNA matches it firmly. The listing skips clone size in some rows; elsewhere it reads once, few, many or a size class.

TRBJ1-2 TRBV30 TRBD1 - TGTGCCTGGAAGGGACAGGGGGTGAGTGGCTACACCTTC CAWKGQGVSGYTF
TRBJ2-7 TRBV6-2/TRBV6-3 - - TGTGCCAGCAGTTTAAGACGGGTGATTCCAGTACCCTACGAGCAGTACTTC CASSLRRVIPVPYEQYF
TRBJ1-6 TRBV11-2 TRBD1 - TGTGCCAGCAGCTCTCCAGGACAGGGGGATAATTCACCCCTCCACTTT CASSSPGQGDNSPLHF
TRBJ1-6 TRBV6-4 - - TGTGCCAGCAGTGTTGAGTCGGGTAATTCACCCCTCCACTTT CASSVESGNSPLHF
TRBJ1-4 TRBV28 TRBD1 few TGTGCCAGCAGTCCCGGGACAGGGGCTGCAAAACTGTTTTTT CASSPGTGAAKLFF
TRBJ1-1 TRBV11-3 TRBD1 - TGTGCCAGCAGCGGCCGGGACAGGAACACTGAAGCTTTCTTT CASSGRDRNTEAFF
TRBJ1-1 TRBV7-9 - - TGTGCCAGCAGCTTTATCTTGGAGGGAGCTTTCTTT CASSFILEGAFF
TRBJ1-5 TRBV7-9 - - TGTGCCAGCAGCTTAGGGGTCGGGAACCCCCAGCATTTT CASSLGVGNPQHF
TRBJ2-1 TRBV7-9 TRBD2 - TGTGCCAGCAGCCAAACGCAGAGCGGGGGGGCCTACAATGAGCAGTTCTTC CASSQTQSGGAYNEQFF
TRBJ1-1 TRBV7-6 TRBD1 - TGTGCCAGCAGCTTACCAGGACAGGGCCGTGAAGCTTTCTTT CASSLPGQGREAFF
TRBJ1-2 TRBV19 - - TGTGCCAGTCGGAAGGGTCCCCGGGGGAATTGGGTTGGCTACACCTTC CASRKGPRGNWVGYTF
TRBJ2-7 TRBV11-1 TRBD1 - TGTGCCAGCAGCCTAGGGACAGGCCATCTAAGGGAGCAGTACTTC CASSLGTGHLREQYF
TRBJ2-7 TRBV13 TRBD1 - TGTGCCAGCAGCCCCGCTCCGGGACAGGGGGCCTACGAGCAGTACTTC CASSPAPGQGAYEQYF
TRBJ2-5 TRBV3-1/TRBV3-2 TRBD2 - TGTGCCAGCAGCCCGTGGACTAGCGGGGCCACCCAGTACTTC CASSPWTSGATQYF
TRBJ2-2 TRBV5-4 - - TGTGCCAGCAGCTTGAAGGGCGGGGCGAACACCGGGGAGCTGTTTTTT CASSLKGGANTGELFF
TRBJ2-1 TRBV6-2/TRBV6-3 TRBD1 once TGTGCCAGCAGTTACTCGGGTTGGGACAGACTATACAATGAGCAGTTCTTC CASSYSGWDRLYNEQFF
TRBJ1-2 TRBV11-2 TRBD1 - TGTGCCACTAGGTCCAGGGGGGTGAGAGCTAACTATGGCTACACCTTC CATRSRGVRANYGYTF
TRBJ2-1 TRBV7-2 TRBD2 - TGTGCCAGCAGCAGATTAGGACTAGCGGTCTCCTACAATGAGCAGTTCTTC CASSRLGLAVSYNEQFF
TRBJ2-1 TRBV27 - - TGTGCCAGCAGTTTCGGACAAAGGGGCAGGACCCATGAGCAGTTCTTC CASSFGQRGRTHEQFF
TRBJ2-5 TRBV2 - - TGTGCCAGCAGCTTTATCAGTCAAGAGACCCAGTACTTC CASSFISQETQYF
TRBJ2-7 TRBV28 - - TGTGCCAGCAGCCGAGTCGACAGTCCCTACGAGCAGTACTTC CASSRVDSPYEQYF
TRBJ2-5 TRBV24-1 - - TGTGCCACCGCCCAGGTGGGAGAGACCCAGTACTTC CATAQVGETQYF
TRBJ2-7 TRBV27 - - TGTGCCAGCAGTTCGGCGGGGAAGGGGCAGTACTTC CASSSAGKGQYF
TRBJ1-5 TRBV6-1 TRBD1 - TGTGCCAGCAGTGAAGCGCTCGTGGCAGGGGGTATGCAGCCCCAGCATTTT CASSEALVAGGMQPQHF
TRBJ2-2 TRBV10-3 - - TGTGCCATCAGTCGGGACTCCGCGAACACCGGGGAGCTGTTTTTT CAISRDSANTGELFF
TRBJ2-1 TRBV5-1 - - TGCGCCAGCAGCCCGGGACTGGGGAATGAGCAGTTCTTC CASSPGLGNEQFF
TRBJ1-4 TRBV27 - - TGTGCCAGCAGTCGGTCAGGGGAAGGGAGTGAAAAACTGTTTTTT CASSRSGEGSEKLFF
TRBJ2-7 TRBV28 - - TGTGCCAGCGGTACATACACCTACGAGCAGTACTTC CASGTYTYEQYF
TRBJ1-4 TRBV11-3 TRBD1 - TGTGCCAGCACGTCGGGGGGGACAGGGAATGAAAAACTGTTTTTT CASTSGGTGNEKLFF
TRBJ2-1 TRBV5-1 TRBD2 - TGCGCCAGCAGCCCTCAAGCGGGGGGGACGGTAAATGAGCAGTTCTTC CASSPQAGGTVNEQFF
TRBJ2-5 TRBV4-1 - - TGCGCCAGCAGCCAAGAAAACAGGGTGGAGACCCAGTACTTC CASSQENRVETQYF
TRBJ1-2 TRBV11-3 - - TGTGCCAGCAGCCAAGGACAGTTCTATGGCTACACCTTC CASSQGQFYGYTF
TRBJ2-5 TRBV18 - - TGTGCCAGCTCACCTAAGGACAGTGGAGAGACCCAGTACTTC CASSPKDSGETQYF
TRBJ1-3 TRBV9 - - TGTGCCAGCAGTTCAGGAGGGGACGGGGCTTTATCTGGAAACACCATATATTTT CASSSGGDGALSGNTIYF
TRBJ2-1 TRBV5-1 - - TGCGCCAGCAGCTTGGAACAACAGGGTTCGGCCAGAATAAACAATGAGCAGTTCTTC CASSLEQQGSARINNEQFF
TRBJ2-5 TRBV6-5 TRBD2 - TGTGCCAGCAGCCGGGGGGTCCAAGAGACCCAGTACTTC CASSRGVQETQYF
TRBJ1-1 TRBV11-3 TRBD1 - TGTGCCAGCAGCTTACTCAGGGACAGCGTGAACACTGAAGCTTTCTTT CASSLLRDSVNTEAFF
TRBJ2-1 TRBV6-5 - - TGTGCCAGCAGTTACCGGGTAGCAGTCAATGAGCAGTTCTTC CASSYRVAVNEQFF